The entry that follows covers one T cell receptor (beta chain) sequence. What it binds is not known. Germline V gene sequence: CDR1 DFQATT, CDR2 SNEGSKA (reference sequence). Trimming removed 0 bases at V and 4 bases at J, with 12 bases between. CDR3 length: 14 amino acids. The data originate from a study of blood T cells in healthy people across ages. Primed by a sample-barcoded 5' primer and a J-beta primer mix, a second PCR proceeded for 7 to 11 cycles. Using its own MiXCR run on the 5' RACE reads, TCRdb lists one record per CDR3 protein. The table records approximately 360,000 distinct CDR3 sequences, 50% to 60% of them present only once. Points from the study as a whole: No one knew whether donors had CMV, which possibly confounded expanded clonotype changes. What prevented conclusive comparison of naive and antigen-experienced cells was that PBMCs were unsorted.

Sequenced input: blood. This receptor was obtained from a man aged 55-75 years in good health. J is TRBJ1-2 and V is TRBV20-1; no definite D call. CDR3 in DNA: TGCAGTGCTAGAGATCTGCTGGGGAGCTATGGCTACACCTTC. Translated: CSARDLLGSYGYTF.